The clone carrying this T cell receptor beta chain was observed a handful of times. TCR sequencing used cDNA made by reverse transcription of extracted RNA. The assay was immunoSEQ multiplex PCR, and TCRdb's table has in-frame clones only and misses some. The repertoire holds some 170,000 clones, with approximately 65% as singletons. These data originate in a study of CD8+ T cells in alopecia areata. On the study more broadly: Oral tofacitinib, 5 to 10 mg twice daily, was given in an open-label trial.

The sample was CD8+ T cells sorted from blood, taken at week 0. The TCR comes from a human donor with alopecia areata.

CDR3 sequence: CASSPYPGTAYGYTF. CDR3 DNA: TGTGCCAGCAGCCCGTACCCGGGGACAGCCTATGGCTACACCTTC. V usage is TRBV13 and J usage is TRBJ1-2, with 7 bases that match TRBD1. Germline trimming cut 5 bases from V and 4 bases from J; bases unmatched to any gene: 10. This CDR3 is 15 amino acids long. CDR1 is PRHDT and CDR2 is FYEKMQ in the germline V gene (reference sequence).